This T cell receptor (beta chain) was profiled in a study of PD-1 blockade in classical Hodgkin lymphoma. Study observations and caveats: Baseline diversity was lower in partial responders and progressors than complete responders. When set against healthy donors, newly diagnosed patients were reported to show lower baseline TCR diversity.

The time point was: cycle 4 day 1 (C4D1), after about 6 weeks of nivolumab. Every patient was affected by relapse after autologous stem cell transplantation, while exposure to brentuximab vedotin was not uniform. The patients, who had relapsed/refractory classical Hodgkin lymphoma, achieved best responses of complete response, partial response or progressive disease. This clone was seen a single time. The antigen remains unidentified. Repertoires were generated with immunoSEQ multiplex PCR, while TCRdb's copy carries only in-frame clones and drops some. Of 75,000 to 95,000 clones detected, 75% to 85% appear once; the ten largest clones hold more than 15%. Germline assignment: CDR1 LNHDA and CDR2 SQIVND (reference sequence). CDR3 size: 13 residues. Deletions cut 8 bases from V and 4 bases from J, with 14 bases between.

This TCR was sampled from a human donor with classical Hodgkin lymphoma. The sequenced sample was peripheral blood mononuclear cells (PBMCs), obtained before the fourth cycle of nivolumab. The chain employs TRBV19 and TRBJ2-5, with D perhaps TRBD2 (5 bases). The CDR3 coding sequence is TGTGCCAGTGGTAGGAGACGGGGAGAGACCCAGTACTTC. Protein sequence: CASGRRRGETQYF.